One sample yielded the 23 T cell receptor beta chains listed below, sequenced in a study of shared clonotypes between healthy human individuals. Some clones are missing from TCRdb's copy, which holds only in-frame ones; the method was immunoSEQ multiplex PCR. Of some 2,000,000 clones listed, roughly 94% were seen once; the top ten hold 0.1% to 0.15%. Sequences were obtained from naive CD4+ T cells sorted from blood. Described subset: CD45RA+ positively selected. The receptors derive from a man younger than 30 in good health.

The rearrangement joins TRBV13 to TRBJ2-3, with 13 bases aligning to TRBD2. Per germline, CDR1 PRHDT and CDR2 FYEKMQ (reference sequence). The CDR3 spans 16 residues. V was clipped by 3 bases and J by 6 bases; unmatched bases: 6. The CDR3 DNA follows: TGTGCCAGCAGCTTTAAACTAGCGGGGGGGTCGGATACGCAGTATTTT. The encoded protein is CASSFKLAGGSDTQYF. Looking up the rest from reference TRBV13 and TRBJ2-3 gives the full variable domain: AAGVIQSPRHLIKEKRETATLKCYPIPRHDTVYWYQQGPGQDPQFLISFYEKMQSDKGSIPDRFSAQQFSDYHSELNMSSLELGDSALYFCASSFKLAGGSDTQYFGPGTRLTVL.

This chain connects TRBV27 to TRBJ1-2; 9 bases match TRBD1. The germline V gene has CDR1 MNHEY and CDR2 SMNVEV (reference sequence). V lost 6 bases, J lost 2 bases, and 7 bases stayed unmatched. The CDR3 covers 15 residues. CDR3 amino acids: CASRPTGTGNYGYTF. The DNA for the CDR3 is TGTGCCAGCAGACCTACCGGGACAGGGAACTATGGCTACACCTTC.

The V call is TRBV7-9, the J call TRBJ1-1; no definite D call. This CDR3 contains 15 residues. V was trimmed by 5 bases and J by 4 bases, leaving 17 bases between them. Germline loops: CDR1 SEHNR, CDR2 FQNEAQ (reference sequence). In nucleotides, the CDR3 is TGTGCCAGCAGCCCGGTGGAGGGAAAGGGCACTGAAGCTTTCTTT. It codes for CASSPVEGKGTEAFF.

The CDR3, as DNA: TGTGCCACCCAGAGTCAGGGGTTAATGTACGAGCAGTACTTC. It yields the protein CATQSQGLMYEQYF. The genes are TRBV2 and TRBJ2-7; D is perhaps TRBD1 (6 bases). This CDR3 has 14 residues. The V gene lost 10 bases and the J gene lost 4 bases, with 20 bases spanning the gap. Germline CDR1 SNHLY, CDR2 FYNNEI. The full variable domain, rest sourced from reference TRBV2 and TRBJ2-7, is EPEVTQTPSHQVTQMGQEVILRCVPISNHLYFYWYRQILGQKVEFLVSFYNNEISEKSEIFDDQFSVERPDGSNFTLKIRSTKLEDSAMYFCATQSQGLMYEQYFGPGTRLTVT.

About this clone itself: The same CDR3 is also encoded by other DNA sequences in this sample. The V call is TRBV28, the J call TRBJ1-2, with unresolved D. Germline CDR1 is MDHEN and CDR2 is SYDVKM. Trimming cost V 0 bases and J 0 bases, with 5 bases left between them. This CDR3 contains 14 residues. The CDR3 region has the DNA TGTGCCAGCAGTTTATGGGGCCCTAACTATGGCTACACCTTC. This codes for CASSLWGPNYGYTF.

This clone was detected once. V is TRBV7-2 and J is TRBJ1-2; TRBD1 matches at 7 bases. The J segment lost 4 bases and the V segment lost 5 bases, leaving 10 bases of the junction unmatched. The CDR3 has 15 amino acids. The germline gives CDR1 SGHTA, CDR2 FQGNSA. CDR3 sequence (DNA): TGTGCCAGCAGCCCCCTGGCGGGACAGCTCTATGGCTACACCTTC. It specifies CASSPLAGQLYGYTF.

The rearrangement joins TRBV7-2 to TRBJ2-2; tentatively, D is TRBD1 or TRBD2 (5 bases each). CDR1 SGHTA and CDR2 FQGNSA come from the germline V gene. This CDR3 region has 15 residues. V lost 1 base, J lost 8 bases, and 14 bases lay in between. CDR3 amino acids: CASSLEPPGTGELFF. The DNA of the CDR3 is TGTGCCAGCAGCTTAGAGCCACCGGGGACGGGGGAGCTGTTTTTT.

The sample holds a few counts of this clone. The V gene is TRBV10-1, the J gene TRBJ1-1; D gene ambiguous. The germline V gene has CDR1 WNHNN and CDR2 SYGVQD (reference sequence). The CDR3 has 13 residues. Trimming cost V 5 bases and J 1 base, with 8 bases left between them. CDR3 sequence reads: CASSPTRNTEAFF. The CDR3 nucleotides read TGCGCCAGCAGTCCAACAAGGAACACTGAAGCTTTCTTT.

The CDR3 region has the DNA TGTGCCAGCAGTAGACAGGACTCCGATACGCAGTATTTT. This gives the protein CASSRQDSDTQYF. This chain links TRBV27 with TRBJ2-3, with D possibly TRBD1 on 6 matching bases. Germline CDR1 MNHEY, CDR2 SMNVEV (reference sequence). The ends were cut back, 5 bases at V and 6 bases at J, with 12 bases in the middle. The CDR3 covers 13 residues.

A remark on this clone: The sample has other DNA sequences that encode this CDR3 too. The rearrangement uses TRBV6-5 and TRBJ1-6; D is perhaps TRBD1 (5 bases). The V end lost 5 bases, the J end lost 7 bases, and 12 bases lay between the germline ends. The CDR3 length is 14 residues. Germline assignment: CDR1 MNHEY and CDR2 SVGAGI. The CDR3 nucleotides read TGTGCCAGCAGTCTGGGGAGGGACAATTCACCCCTCCACTTT. It specifies CASSLGRDNSPLHF.

This clone occurred a few times. CDR3 coding DNA: TGCAGTGCTAGACCAGAAGGGGGAGCTTTCTTT. Its translation: CSARPEGGAFF. V is TRBV20-1 and J is TRBJ1-1, with D perhaps TRBD1 (6 bases). The germline V gene has CDR1 DFQATT and CDR2 SNEGSKA (reference sequence). There are 11 residues in the CDR3. The V and J ends lost 2 bases and 10 bases respectively, with 11 bases between them.

The chain employs TRBV7-9 and TRBJ2-5; D is possibly TRBD1 (5 bases). The CDR3 is made up of 15 amino acids. Germline V gives CDR1 SEHNR, CDR2 FQNEAQ (reference sequence). Trimming removed 3 bases from V and 5 bases from J, with 16 bases in between. The CDR3 DNA is TGTGCCAGCAGCTTGGAAGGGGTGGGAAGCGAGACCCAGTACTTC. Translating it yields CASSLEGVGSETQYF.

In DNA, the CDR3 is TGTGCCATCAGTGAGGGGCCAGGATCGAACACCGGGGAGCTGTTTTTT. Amino acids: CAISEGPGSNTGELFF. The rearrangement links TRBV10-3 to TRBJ2-2; no reliable D call. This CDR3 is 16 amino acids long. Per germline, CDR1 ENHRY and CDR2 SYGVKD. V was cut by 2 bases and J by 0 bases, with 10 bases left in between.

The chain's CDR3 is CASSLVSSSYEQYF. The CDR3 bases are TGCGCCAGCAGCTTGGTAAGCAGCTCCTACGAGCAGTACTTC. This chain connects TRBV5-1 to TRBJ2-7; D gene uncertain. The CDR3 totals 14 residues. The germline gives CDR1 SGHRS, CDR2 YFSETQ. The V end was cut by 0 bases, the J end by 0 bases, with 7 bases between.

The rearrangement joins TRBV7-8 to TRBJ2-7; D might be TRBD2 (6 bases). The CDR3 is 16 amino acids. The V gene lost 2 bases and the J gene lost 3 bases, with 17 bases spanning the gap. CDR1 is SGHVS and CDR2 is FQNEAQ in the germline V gene. Here the CDR3 DNA reads TGTGCCAGCAGCTTACTTGGCGACGGGAGTATCTACGAGCAGTACTTC. Its protein is CASSLLGDGSIYEQYF.

This clone was seen a handful of times. The V call is TRBV5-6, the J call TRBJ1-2; D may be TRBD1 (6 bases). The V gene's germline CDR1 is SGHDT and CDR2 YYEEEE. The germline V and J ends were trimmed by 5 bases and 0 bases, with 23 bases remaining between them. The CDR3 is made up of 18 amino acids. Here the CDR3 DNA reads TGTGCCAGCAGGGGGGCGGCGACAGCCTATTTTCCTAACTATGGCTACACCTTC. Residues: CASRGAATAYFPNYGYTF.

With regard to this clone: A read error may explain this, as a much larger clone is one base away. This specimen includes other DNA sequences encoding the same CDR3. This chain joins TRBV18 and TRBJ2-7; D not certain. Germline CDR1 reads KGHSH; CDR2 reads LQKENI. This CDR3 is built from 12 residues. Trimming took off 3 bases at V and 0 bases at J, with 3 bases between the two ends. CDR3 DNA sequence: TGTGCCAGCTCACCCGGCTCCTACGAGCAGTACTTC. Translated: CASSPGSYEQYF. Using reference TRBV18 and TRBJ2-7 for the parts outside the CDR3, the full variable domain is NAGVMQNPRHLVRRRGQEARLRCSPMKGHSHVYWYRQLPEEGLKFMVYLQKENIIDESGMPKERFSAEFPKEGPSILRIQQVVRGDSAAYFCASSPGSYEQYFGPGTRLTVT.

The V and J genes are TRBV11-2 and TRBJ2-7; D unresolved. Trimming shortened V by 0 bases and J by 1 base, and 16 bases separated the two germline ends. The CDR3 is 17 amino acids. Per the germline V gene, CDR1 is SGHAT and CDR2 is FQNNGV. The CDR3 region has the DNA TGTGCCAGCAGCTTAGATCTAGGTTTGACTGTATCCTACGAGCAGTACTTC. Protein product: CASSLDLGLTVSYEQYF.

This chain links TRBV6-6 with TRBJ2-5; D is ambiguous. CDR1 is MNHNY and CDR2 is SVGAGI in the germline V gene (reference sequence). The CDR3 runs to 13 residues. The ends were cut back, 4 bases at V and 1 base at J, with 7 bases in the middle. The CDR3 protein is CASSLQLQETQYF. In nucleotides, the CDR3 is TGTGCCAGCAGTTTACAGCTCCAAGAGACCCAGTACTTC.

The gene calls are TRBV5-4 and TRBJ2-3; 7 nucleotides match TRBD1. The ends lost 4 bases at V and 2 bases at J; junction bases unmatched: 4. CDR1 and CDR2 from the germline V gene are SGHNT and YYREEE (reference sequence). This CDR3 region has 14 residues. The CDR3: CASSRDRNTDTQYF. The CDR3 DNA reads as TGTGCCAGCAGCCGGGACAGAAACACAGATACGCAGTATTTT.

This clone was seen just once. An end of the junction does not agree with germline; a read error may underlie this. This rearrangement joins TRBV7-7 to TRBJ2-2, with a possible D match to TRBD1 (6 bases). The CDR3 has 15 amino acids. Germline V CDR1 and CDR2: SSHAT, FNYEAQ (reference sequence). CDR3 nucleotides: TGTGCTAGCAGCTCCCGGACAGCCTACACCGGGGAGCTGTTTTTT. Its protein product is CASSSRTAYTGELFF. The variable domain in full, completed from reference TRBV7-7 and TRBJ2-2, reads GAGVSQSPRYKVTKRGQDVTLRCDPISSHATLYWYQQALGQGPEFLTYFNYEAQPDKSGLPSDRFSAERPEGSISTLTIQRTEQRDSAMYRCASSSRTAYTGELFFGEGSRLTVL.

Concerning this clone: The sample holds other DNA sequences that translate to the same CDR3. The chain links TRBV5-6 to TRBJ2-2, with D unresolved. CDR3 length: 12 amino acids. Deletions cut 0 bases from V and 7 bases from J, with 4 bases between. The V gene's germline CDR1 is SGHDT and CDR2 YYEEEE. DNA for the CDR3: TGTGCCAGCAGCTTGGGTGTCGGGGAGCTGTTTTTT. This sequence encodes CASSLGVGELFF.

The J gene is TRBJ2-2, the V gene TRBV6-6; 9 bases are shared with TRBD1. CDR3 length equals 16 residues. Trimming at V came to 8 bases and at J to 1 base, leaving 8 bases not matched to a gene. Looked up from germline, CDR1 is MNHNY and CDR2 is SVGAGI (reference sequence). CDR3 region: CASQGTGQGNTGELFF. The CDR3 DNA is TGTGCCAGCCAGGGCACGGGACAGGGGAACACCGGGGAGCTGTTTTTT.